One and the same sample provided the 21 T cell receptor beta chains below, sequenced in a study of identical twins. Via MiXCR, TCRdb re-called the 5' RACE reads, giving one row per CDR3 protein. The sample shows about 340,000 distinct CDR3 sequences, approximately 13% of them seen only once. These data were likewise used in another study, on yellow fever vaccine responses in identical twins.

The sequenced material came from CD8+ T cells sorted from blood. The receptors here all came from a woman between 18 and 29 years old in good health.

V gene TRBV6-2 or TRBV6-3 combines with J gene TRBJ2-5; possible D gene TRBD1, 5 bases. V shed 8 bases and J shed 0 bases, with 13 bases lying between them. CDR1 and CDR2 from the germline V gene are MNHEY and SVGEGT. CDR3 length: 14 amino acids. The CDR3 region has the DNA TGTGCCAGCCTGGGGCACCAGTACCAAGAGACCCAGTACTTC. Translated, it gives CASLGHQYQETQYF.

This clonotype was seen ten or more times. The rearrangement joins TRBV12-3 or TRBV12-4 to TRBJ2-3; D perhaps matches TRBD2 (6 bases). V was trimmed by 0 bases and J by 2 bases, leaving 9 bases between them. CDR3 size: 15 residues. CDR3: CASSLAGGLTDTQYF. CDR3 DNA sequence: TGTGCCAGCAGTTTAGCGGGGGGTCTCACAGATACGCAGTATTTT.

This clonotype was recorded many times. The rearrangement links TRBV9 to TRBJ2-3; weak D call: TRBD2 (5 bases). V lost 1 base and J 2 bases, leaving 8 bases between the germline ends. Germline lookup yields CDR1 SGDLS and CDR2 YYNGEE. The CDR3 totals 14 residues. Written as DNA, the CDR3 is TGTGCCAGCAGCGTATTCGGGAACACAGATACGCAGTATTTT. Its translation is CASSVFGNTDTQYF. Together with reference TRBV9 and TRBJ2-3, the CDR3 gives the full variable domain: DSGVTQTPKHLITATGQRVTLRCSPRSGDLSVYWYQQSLDQGLQFLIQYYNGEERAKGNILERFSAQQFPDLHSELNLSSLELGDSALYFCASSVFGNTDTQYFGPGTRLTVL.

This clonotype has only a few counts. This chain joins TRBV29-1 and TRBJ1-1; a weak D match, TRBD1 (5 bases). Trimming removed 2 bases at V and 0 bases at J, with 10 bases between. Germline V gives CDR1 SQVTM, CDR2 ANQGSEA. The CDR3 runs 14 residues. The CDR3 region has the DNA TGCAGCGTTGAATCGGAGGGGATGAACACTGAAGCTTTCTTT. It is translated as CSVESEGMNTEAFF.

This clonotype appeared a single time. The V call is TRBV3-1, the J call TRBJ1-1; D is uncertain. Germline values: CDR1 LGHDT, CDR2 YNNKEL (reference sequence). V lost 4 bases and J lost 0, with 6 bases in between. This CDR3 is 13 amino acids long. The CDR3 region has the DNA TGTGCCAGCAGCCGGACGTTGAACACTGAAGCTTTCTTT. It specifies CASSRTLNTEAFF.

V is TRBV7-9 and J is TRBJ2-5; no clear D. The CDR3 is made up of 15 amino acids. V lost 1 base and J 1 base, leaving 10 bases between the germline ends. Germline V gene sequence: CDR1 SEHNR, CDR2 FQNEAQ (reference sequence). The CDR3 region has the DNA TGTGCCAGCAGCTTAGGCCCCGTAGCCCAAGAGACCCAGTACTTC. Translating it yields CASSLGPVAQETQYF.

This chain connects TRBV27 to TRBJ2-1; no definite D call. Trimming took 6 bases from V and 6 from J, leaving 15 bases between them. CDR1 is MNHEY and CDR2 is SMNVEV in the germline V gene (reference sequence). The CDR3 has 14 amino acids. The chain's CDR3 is CASSVGWGLNEQFF. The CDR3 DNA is TGTGCCAGCAGCGTGGGGTGGGGTCTCAATGAGCAGTTCTTC.

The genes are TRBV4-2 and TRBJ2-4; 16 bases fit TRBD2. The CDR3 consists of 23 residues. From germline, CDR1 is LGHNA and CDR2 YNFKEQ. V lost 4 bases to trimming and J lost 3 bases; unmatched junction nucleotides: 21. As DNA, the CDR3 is TGTGCCAGCAGCCCCCTCCCGGGACTAGCGGGGGGGCGAGGGCTGTTCGGCAAAAACATTCAGTACTTC. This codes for CASSPLPGLAGGRGLFGKNIQYF.

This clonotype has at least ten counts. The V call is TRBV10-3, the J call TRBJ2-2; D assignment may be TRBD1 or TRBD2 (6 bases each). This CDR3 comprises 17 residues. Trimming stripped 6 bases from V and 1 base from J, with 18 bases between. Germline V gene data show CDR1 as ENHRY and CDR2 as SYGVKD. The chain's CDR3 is CAISDPPGARNTGELFF. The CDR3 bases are TGTGCCATCAGCGACCCCCCGGGGGCAAGGAACACCGGGGAGCTGTTTTTT.

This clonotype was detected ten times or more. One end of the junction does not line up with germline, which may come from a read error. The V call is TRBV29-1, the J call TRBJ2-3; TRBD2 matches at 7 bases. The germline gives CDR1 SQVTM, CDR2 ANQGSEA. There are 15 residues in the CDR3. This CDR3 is CSAEGVAGVTDTQYF. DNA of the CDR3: TGCAGCGCTGAAGGGGTTGCGGGGGTGACAGATACGCAGTATTTT.

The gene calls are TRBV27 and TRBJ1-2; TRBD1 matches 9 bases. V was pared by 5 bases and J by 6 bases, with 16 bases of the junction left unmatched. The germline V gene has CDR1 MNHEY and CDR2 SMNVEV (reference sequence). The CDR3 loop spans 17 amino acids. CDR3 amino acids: CASSLSDRGSTLNGYTF. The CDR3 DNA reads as TGTGCCAGCAGTCTTTCGGACAGGGGATCGACCTTGAATGGCTACACCTTC.

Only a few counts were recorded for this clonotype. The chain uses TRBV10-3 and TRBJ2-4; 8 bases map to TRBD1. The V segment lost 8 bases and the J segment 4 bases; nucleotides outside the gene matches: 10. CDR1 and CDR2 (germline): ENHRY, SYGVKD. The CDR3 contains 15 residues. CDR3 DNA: TGTGCCATCGGGGATAACCGGGACAGGAAAAACATTCAGTACTTC. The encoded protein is CAIGDNRDRKNIQYF.

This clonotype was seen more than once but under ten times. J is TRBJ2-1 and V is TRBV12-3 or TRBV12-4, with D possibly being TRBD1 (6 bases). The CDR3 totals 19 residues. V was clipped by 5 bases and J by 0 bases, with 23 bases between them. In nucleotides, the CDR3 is TGTGCCAGCAGTACCCAGGACAGATCAGCAAGTAGCTCCTACAATGAGCAGTTCTTC. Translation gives CASSTQDRSASSSYNEQFF.

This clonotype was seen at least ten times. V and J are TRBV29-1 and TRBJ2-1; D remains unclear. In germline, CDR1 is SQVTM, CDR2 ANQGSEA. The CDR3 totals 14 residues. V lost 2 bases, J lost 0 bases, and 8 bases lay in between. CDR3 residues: CSVEKRPSYNEQFF. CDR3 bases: TGCAGCGTTGAAAAGCGACCCTCCTACAATGAGCAGTTCTTC.

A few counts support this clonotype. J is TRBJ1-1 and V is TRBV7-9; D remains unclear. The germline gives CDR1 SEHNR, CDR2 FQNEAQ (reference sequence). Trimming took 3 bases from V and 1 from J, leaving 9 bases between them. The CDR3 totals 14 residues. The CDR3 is CASSFAGGNTEAFF. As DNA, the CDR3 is TGTGCCAGCAGCTTCGCGGGCGGGAACACTGAAGCTTTCTTT.

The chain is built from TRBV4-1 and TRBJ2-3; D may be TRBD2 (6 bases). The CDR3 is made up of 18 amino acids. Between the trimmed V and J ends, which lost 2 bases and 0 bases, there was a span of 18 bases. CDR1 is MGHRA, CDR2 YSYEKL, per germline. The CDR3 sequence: CASSQHLMEGPSTDTQYF. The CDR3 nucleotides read TGCGCCAGCAGCCAACACCTTATGGAGGGGCCAAGCACAGATACGCAGTATTTT.

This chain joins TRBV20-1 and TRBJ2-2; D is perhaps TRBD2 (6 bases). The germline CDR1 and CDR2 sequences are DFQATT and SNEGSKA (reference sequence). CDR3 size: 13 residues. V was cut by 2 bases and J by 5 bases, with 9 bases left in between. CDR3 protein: CSARRERTGELFF. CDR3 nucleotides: TGCAGTGCTAGACGGGAGAGGACCGGGGAGCTGTTTTTT.

The CDR3 loop is CASSPLSSGGVGEQYV. DNA of the CDR3: TGTGCCAGCAGTCCCCTGAGTAGCGGGGGGGTTGGCGAGCAGTACGTC. This chain links TRBV27 with TRBJ2-7; 11 nucleotides line up with TRBD2. Germline V gives CDR1 MNHEY, CDR2 SMNVEV (reference sequence). CDR3 length: 16 residues. Germline trimming cut 5 bases from V and 6 bases from J; bases unmatched to any gene: 12.

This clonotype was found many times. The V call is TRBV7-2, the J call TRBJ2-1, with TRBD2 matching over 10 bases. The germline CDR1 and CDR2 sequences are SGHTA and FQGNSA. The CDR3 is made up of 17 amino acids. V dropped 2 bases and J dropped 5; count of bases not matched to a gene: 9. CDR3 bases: TGTGCCAGCAGCTTAAATAGGCTAGCGGGAGAGGACAATGAGCAGTTCTTC. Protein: CASSLNRLAGEDNEQFF.

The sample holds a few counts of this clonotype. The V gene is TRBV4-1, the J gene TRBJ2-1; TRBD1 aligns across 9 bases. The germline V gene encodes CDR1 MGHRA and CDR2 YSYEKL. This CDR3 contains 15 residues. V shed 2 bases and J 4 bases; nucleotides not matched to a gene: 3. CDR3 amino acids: CASSQRQGGYNEQFF. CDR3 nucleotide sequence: TGCGCCAGCAGCCAAAGACAGGGGGGATACAATGAGCAGTTCTTC.

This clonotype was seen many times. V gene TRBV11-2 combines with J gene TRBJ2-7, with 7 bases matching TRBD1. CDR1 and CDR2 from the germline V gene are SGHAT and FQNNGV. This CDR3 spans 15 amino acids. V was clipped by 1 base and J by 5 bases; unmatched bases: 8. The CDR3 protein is CASSLVSWDRNEQYF. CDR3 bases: TGTGCCAGCAGCTTAGTGTCCTGGGACAGAAACGAGCAGTACTTC.